The clone carrying this T cell receptor beta chain showed up many times. Germline CDR1 SEHNR, CDR2 FQNEAQ (reference sequence). The CDR3 spans 12 residues. V shed 1 base and J shed 6 bases, with 4 bases lying between them. The data are from a study of T cell repertoires in cytomegalovirus infection. Turning to the study itself: It can be stated that public TCR beta signatures indicated CMV infection as well as a matching HLA type.

TCRdb reprocessed the reads with MiXCR, giving one entry per CDR3 protein. Of 300,000 to 450,000 distinct CDR3 sequences listed, around a sixth are singletons. Sequencing input: PBMCs. The origin of this receptor is a human donor in good health (CMV status not recorded). Some clones in this sample may be carry-over from other donors' samples. The chain carries TRBV7-9 and TRBJ2-1; no reliable D call. DNA of the CDR3: TGTGCCAGCAGCTTAGGACTCAATGAGCAGTTCTTC. It codes for CASSLGLNEQFF. Filled out from reference TRBV7-9 and TRBJ2-1, the complete variable domain reads DTGVSQNPRHKITKRGQNVTFRCDPISEHNRLYWYRQTLGQGPEFLTYFQNEAQLEKSRLLSDRFSAERPKGSFSTLEIQRTEQGDSAMYLCASSLGLNEQFFGPGTRLTVL.